These 11 T cell receptor beta chains share one sample of origin, sequenced in a study of regulatory T cells in long-lasting Graves disease. The time point was: newly diagnosed GD, antithyroid drugs for less than 3 months. PBMCs were the source of the RNA used for TCR sequencing. Construction of the TCR beta libraries employed iRepertoire HTBI primers in conjunction with Arm-PCR of CDR3 regions. One entry per CDR3 protein, called by TCRdb with MiXCR from the multiplex PCR reads. The sample has 400,000 to 500,000 distinct CDR3 sequences, 14% to 15% seen once. Separately, the same data were catalogued under a study of T cells in Graves' hyperthyroidism and ophthalmopathy.

Source: peripheral blood mononuclear cells (PBMCs), taken at new diagnosis, from a patient treated with antithyroid drugs. All receptors derive from a woman aged 35 to 49 with Graves disease.

This clonotype was observed many times. The gene calls are TRBV11-2 and TRBJ2-4; no clear D gene. Germline V gene sequence: CDR1 SGHAT, CDR2 FQNNGV. There are 15 residues in the CDR3. The V end lost 2 bases, the J end lost 3 bases, and 11 bases lay between the germline ends. CDR3 nucleotide sequence: TGTGCCAGCAGCTTATCGACCTTGGTCAAAAACATTCAGTACTTC. Translating it yields CASSLSTLVKNIQYF.

V usage is TRBV6-1 and J usage is TRBJ2-3, with D uncertain. From germline, CDR1 is MNHNS and CDR2 SASEGT. This CDR3 spans 15 amino acids. Trimming removed 6 bases from V and 0 bases from J, with 13 bases in between. The CDR3 DNA reads as TGTGCCAGCAGGCATGCCCTACCAAGCACAGATACGCAGTATTTT. Translated, it gives CASRHALPSTDTQYF.

This clonotype came up many times. CDR3 in amino acids: CASSEPLAGFYEQYF. The CDR3 DNA reads TGTGCCAGCAGTGAACCCCTAGCGGGATTTTACGAGCAGTACTTC. The gene calls are TRBV6-1 and TRBJ2-7; 9 bases match TRBD2. The CDR3 extends over 15 amino acids. J gave up 4 bases and V 2 bases, and 6 bases lay outside the gene matches. Germline CDR1 reads MNHNS; CDR2 reads SASEGT.

This clonotype was detected many times. The chain links TRBV2 to TRBJ2-7, with D maybe TRBD2 (6 bases). CDR1 SNHLY and CDR2 FYNNEI come from the germline V gene. The CDR3 spans 13 residues. Trimming took off 6 bases at V and 4 bases at J, with 13 bases between the two ends. In nucleotides, the CDR3 is TGTGCCAGCAGGACTAGAGCTAAATACGAGCAGTACTTC. Translation gives CASRTRAKYEQYF. The whole variable domain, filled in from reference TRBV2 and TRBJ2-7, reads EPEVTQTPSHQVTQMGQEVILRCVPISNHLYFYWYRQILGQKVEFLVSFYNNEISEKSEIFDDQFSVERPDGSNFTLKIRSTKLEDSAMYFCASRTRAKYEQYFGPGTRLTVT.

This clonotype has ten or more counts. The chain couples TRBV11-3 to TRBJ2-5; a possible D gene is TRBD2 (7 bases). V lost 5 bases to trimming and J lost 0 bases, with 25 bases between them. This CDR3 region has 19 residues. Germline loops: CDR1 SGHNT, CDR2 YENEEA. The CDR3: CASSPPGGRQDSNQETQYF. The CDR3 DNA follows: TGTGCCAGCAGCCCCCCGGGGGGACGACAGGACTCCAACCAAGAGACCCAGTACTTC.

Here the CDR3 DNA reads TGCGCCAGCAGCCAAGGGGGTGGGGGTGCAACTAATGAAAAACTGTTTTTT. Translated, it gives CASSQGGGGATNEKLFF. This chain connects TRBV4-3 to TRBJ1-4; D perhaps matches TRBD1 (5 bases). The V gene's germline CDR1 is LGHNA and CDR2 YSLEER. Trimming stripped 1 base from V and 0 bases from J, with 12 bases between. The CDR3 runs 17 residues.

The chain has TRBV28 and TRBJ2-3; D might be TRBD2 (5 bases). CDR1 is MDHEN, CDR2 SYDVKM, per germline. This CDR3 has 13 residues. V was cut by 5 bases and J by 10 bases, with 16 bases left in between. CDR3 protein: CASSEARMEAQYF. Here the CDR3 DNA reads TGTGCCAGCAGTGAAGCGCGGATGGAGGCGCAGTATTTT.

This clonotype occurred many times. CDR3 sequence reads: CASSRTQGAERTDTQYF. The CDR3 bases are TGTGCCAGCAGCCGAACCCAGGGAGCAGAACGAACAGATACGCAGTATTTT. The chain joins TRBV6-1 to TRBJ2-3; either TRBD1 or TRBD2 may supply D (5 bases each). Germline CDR1 MNHNS, CDR2 SASEGT. Trimming left V 6 bases short and J 3 bases short, with 22 bases between. The CDR3 totals 17 residues.

Ten or more counts support this clonotype. The gene calls are TRBV12-3 or TRBV12-4 and TRBJ2-2, with no clear D. This CDR3 region has 13 residues. V shed 6 bases and J shed 3 bases, with 8 bases lying between them. The CDR3 nucleotides are TGTGCCAGCAGCCCCCAGTACACCGGGGAGCTGTTTTTT. This codes for CASSPQYTGELFF.

This rearrangement joins TRBV20-1 to TRBJ2-3; 7 bases are a match to TRBD1. Per germline, CDR1 DFQATT and CDR2 SNEGSKA (reference sequence). Unmatched junction bases numbered 7, after V lost 4 bases and J lost 0 bases. The CDR3 has 15 amino acids. The CDR3 nucleotides read TGCAGTGCTACCACAGGGGTTACTAGCACAGATACGCAGTATTTT. It codes for CSATTGVTSTDTQYF.

This sequence joins TRBV10-3 and TRBJ2-1; D uncertain. Trimming took 2 bases from V and 0 from J, leaving 14 bases between them. The CDR3 totals 17 residues. Germline lookup yields CDR1 ENHRY and CDR2 SYGVKD. CDR3 sequence (DNA): TGTGCCATCAGTGAGACCCCCCCAGGTAACTCCTACAATGAGCAGTTCTTC. Protein: CAISETPPGNSYNEQFF.